This passage covers 28 T cell receptor beta chains from one sample sequenced in a study of response to subunit inactivated influenza vaccine. One entry per CDR3 protein results from TCRdb running MiXCR on the RT-PCR reads. The sample consists of 500,000 or so distinct CDR3 sequences, approximately 10% of them appearing once. Specimen: PBMCs from blood, collected 45 days after vaccination. Receptors originate from a man aged 45 to 65 who received an inactivated influenza vaccine.

In its sample, this clonotype was seen a few times. The rearrangement uses TRBV7-2 and TRBJ2-5; D uncertain. Trimming took off 7 bases at V and 4 bases at J, with 13 bases between the two ends. CDR1 and CDR2 (germline): SGHTA, FQGNSA. The CDR3 runs 13 residues. The CDR3 region is CASTRSPAETQYF. The CDR3 nucleotides are TGTGCCAGCACCCGGTCCCCAGCAGAGACCCAGTACTTC. The whole variable domain, filled in from reference TRBV7-2 and TRBJ2-5, reads GAGVSQSPSNKVTEKGKDVELRCDPISGHTALYWYRQSLGQGLEFLIYFQGNSAPDKSGLPSDRFSAERTGGSVSTLTIQRTQQEDSAVYLCASTRSPAETQYFGPGTRLLVL.

The table lists this clonotype with a count of one. This rearrangement joins TRBV6-4 to TRBJ2-3, with TRBD2 matching 11 bases. Germline lookup yields CDR1 MRHNA and CDR2 SNTAGT. This CDR3 is built from 17 residues. V was pared by 10 bases and J by 0 bases, with 12 bases of the junction left unmatched. The CDR3 here is CAICPSGGTPSTDTQYF. As DNA, the CDR3 is TGTGCCATCTGTCCTAGCGGGGGGACGCCTAGCACAGATACGCAGTATTTT.

The rearrangement joins TRBV28 to TRBJ2-7; TRBD1 aligns across 8 bases. The CDR3 is made up of 15 amino acids. Germline CDR1 MDHEN, CDR2 SYDVKM. V was pared by 8 bases and J by 1 base, with 10 bases of the junction left unmatched. CDR3 amino acids: CASSVMTGVSYEQYF. Here the CDR3 DNA reads TGTGCCAGCTCCGTAATGACAGGGGTTTCCTACGAGCAGTACTTC.

CDR3 DNA sequence: TGCGCCAGTAAGCGGTTTACAGGGGCTGGGTCCTACAATGAGCAGTTCTTC. Encoded protein: CASKRFTGAGSYNEQFF. The chain combines TRBV5-1 with TRBJ2-1; 7 nucleotides match TRBD1. The CDR3 spans 17 residues. CDR1 is SGHRS and CDR2 is YFSETQ in the germline V gene. V lost 8 bases to trimming and J lost 1 base; unmatched junction nucleotides: 15. Full variable domain (outside the CDR3, taken from reference TRBV5-1 and TRBJ2-1): KAGVTQTPRYLIKTRGQQVTLSCSPISGHRSVSWYQQTPGQGLQFLFEYFSETQRNKGNFPGRFSGRQFSNSRSEMNVSTLELGDSALYLCASKRFTGAGSYNEQFFGPGTRLTVL.

There are many counts of this clonotype. The gene calls are TRBV5-1 and TRBJ2-2; D is unclear. Per germline, CDR1 SGHRS and CDR2 YFSETQ. This CDR3 comprises 15 residues. The germline V and J ends were trimmed by 6 bases and 0 bases, with 12 bases remaining between them. The CDR3 is CASTPLGSNTGELFF. CDR3 nucleotides: TGCGCCAGCACCCCCCTTGGCTCGAACACCGGGGAGCTGTTTTTT.

This sequence joins TRBV14 and TRBJ2-1; TRBD2 matches 12 bases. V was pared by 6 bases and J by 9 bases, with 6 bases of the junction left unmatched. The CDR3 sequence is 14 residues long. CDR1 and CDR2 (germline): SGHDN, FVKESK. The CDR3 protein is CASSGLAGWGEQFF. The CDR3 bases are TGTGCCAGCAGTGGACTAGCGGGATGGGGTGAGCAGTTCTTC.

This clonotype was seen a few times. This chain uses TRBV2 with TRBJ1-1; D not certain. The CDR3 spans 14 residues. CDR1 is SNHLY, CDR2 FYNNEI, per germline. Deletions cut 4 bases from V and 0 bases from J, with 9 bases between. CDR3 protein: CASSAHSMNTEAFF. The CDR3 DNA is TGTGCCAGCAGTGCGCACAGCATGAACACTGAAGCTTTCTTT.

This clonotype was observed many times. The J gene is TRBJ2-1, the V gene TRBV5-1; 8 bases agree with TRBD1. CDR3 length equals 15 residues. CDR1 is SGHRS and CDR2 is YFSETQ in the germline V gene. V lost 4 bases, J lost 2 bases, and 5 bases stayed unmatched. The CDR3 sequence is CASSSAQGAYNEQFF. In DNA form, the CDR3 reads TGCGCCAGCAGCAGTGCACAGGGGGCCTACAATGAGCAGTTCTTC. The variable domain in full, completed from reference TRBV5-1 and TRBJ2-1, reads KAGVTQTPRYLIKTRGQQVTLSCSPISGHRSVSWYQQTPGQGLQFLFEYFSETQRNKGNFPGRFSGRQFSNSRSEMNVSTLELGDSALYLCASSSAQGAYNEQFFGPGTRLTVL.

V usage is TRBV28 and J usage is TRBJ1-4; D is undetermined. CDR3 length: 11 amino acids. Trimming removed 6 bases at V and 8 bases at J, with 7 bases between. Looked up from germline, CDR1 is MDHEN and CDR2 is SYDVKM. The CDR3 DNA is TGTGCCAGCAGCTGGGAGGAAAAACTGTTTTTT. As protein: CASSWEEKLFF.

This clonotype came up a few times. The CDR3 DNA reads TGTGCCAGCAGCTTAGGGTATGGAGTTGAGCAGTACTTC. Amino acid sequence: CASSLGYGVEQYF. V gene TRBV11-2 combines with J gene TRBJ2-7; D remains unclear. The CDR3 sequence is 13 residues long. V lost 1 base and J lost 7, with 11 bases in between. Germline CDR1 is SGHAT and CDR2 is FQNNGV.

This clonotype was counted a few times. This chain connects TRBV28 to TRBJ1-2, with D perhaps TRBD1 (5 bases). The ends were cut back, 4 bases at V and 0 bases at J, with 12 bases in the middle. Germline-derived CDR1 and CDR2 are MDHEN and SYDVKM. This CDR3 is built from 15 residues. The CDR3 bases are TGTGCCAGCAGTTGGACACCCTTAGCTAACTATGGCTACACCTTC. Protein product: CASSWTPLANYGYTF.

The table lists this clonotype with many counts. This rearrangement joins TRBV28 to TRBJ2-7; D not certain. Trimming removed 5 bases from V and 4 bases from J, with 6 bases in between. Germline V lookup: CDR1 MDHEN, CDR2 SYDVKM. The length of the CDR3 is 11 residues. The CDR3 DNA reads TGTGCCAGCAGTCCCCATTACGAGCAGTACTTC. This sequence encodes CASSPHYEQYF. Full variable domain (missing parts from reference TRBV28 and TRBJ2-7): DVKVTQSSRYLVKRTGEKVFLECVQDMDHENMFWYRQDPGLGLRLIYFSYDVKMKEKGDIPEGYSVSREKKERFSLILESASTNQTSMYLCASSPHYEQYFGPGTRLTVT.

This clonotype has at least ten counts. This chain links TRBV4-3 with TRBJ1-1, with TRBD1 as a possible D gene (5 bases). Germline V lookup: CDR1 LGHNA, CDR2 YSLEER. This CDR3 comprises 17 residues. The V end lost 1 base, the J end lost 0 bases, and 15 bases lay between the germline ends. The CDR3 loop is CASSQAGGGMLNTEAFF. The CDR3 DNA reads as TGCGCCAGCAGCCAAGCCGGGGGGGGGATGTTGAACACTGAAGCTTTCTTT.

The gene calls are TRBV7-9 and TRBJ1-2; 9 bases agree with TRBD1. CDR3 length equals 17 residues. The germline V gene has CDR1 SEHNR and CDR2 FQNEAQ (reference sequence). V gave up 5 bases and J gave up 0 bases; unmatched junction bases: 10. The CDR3 DNA sequence: TGTGCCAGCAGCCCCCGGGACAGGGACCCTCCTAACTATGGCTACACCTTC. It encodes CASSPRDRDPPNYGYTF.

The chain combines TRBV12-3 or TRBV12-4 with TRBJ2-5; D might be TRBD2 (5 bases). The CDR3 is made up of 13 amino acids. V lost 7 bases, J lost 4 bases, and 13 bases lay in between. The CDR3 DNA sequence: TGTGCCAGCACCCGGAGGTGGCGAGAGACCCAGTACTTC. Its protein is CASTRRWRETQYF.

V gene TRBV5-6 combines with J gene TRBJ1-5; unclear D gene. CDR1 is SGHDT, CDR2 YYEEEE, per germline. Trimming pared 1 base from V and 5 bases from J, leaving 7 bases between. The CDR3 covers 13 residues. The CDR3 region has the DNA TGTGCCAGCAGCTTGACCGGACATCAGCCCCAGCATTTT. It translates to CASSLTGHQPQHF.

This sequence joins TRBV7-2 and TRBJ2-7; the match to TRBD2 covers 10 bases. CDR1 and CDR2 (germline): SGHTA, FQGNSA. The CDR3 sequence is 17 residues long. The V gene end was trimmed by 3 bases and the J gene end by 5 bases; junction bases not matched to a gene: 13. CDR3 in DNA: TGTGCCAGCAGCTTTTATTCCGGGACTAGCGCCGTCCACGAGCAGTACTTC. Amino acids: CASSFYSGTSAVHEQYF.

The chain has TRBV5-1 and TRBJ2-5; the match to TRBD2 covers 8 bases. CDR1 SGHRS and CDR2 YFSETQ come from the germline V gene. V gave up 4 bases and J gave up 2 bases; unmatched junction bases: 7. The CDR3 spans 15 residues. CDR3 nucleotide sequence: TGCGCCAGCAGCGGCCCGGGACTAGGACAAGAGACCCAGTACTTC. Amino acid sequence: CASSGPGLGQETQYF.

This clonotype was found many times. The CDR3 is CASSLFGAGGKNTEAFF. The CDR3 DNA follows: TGTGCCAGCAGCTTATTTGGAGCAGGGGGTAAGAACACTGAAGCTTTCTTT. The chain uses TRBV7-9 and TRBJ1-1, with 7 positions matching TRBD1. This CDR3 comprises 17 residues. The V and J ends lost 2 bases and 1 base, in that order; junction bases with no gene match: 10. Germline V gives CDR1 SEHNR, CDR2 FQNEAQ (reference sequence).

This clonotype was recorded a few times. The rearrangement uses TRBV25-1 and TRBJ2-5; either TRBD1 or TRBD2 may fit D (5 bases each). The CDR3 length is 15 residues. Trimming took off 3 bases at V and 5 bases at J, with 16 bases between the two ends. Germline CDR1 is MGHDK and CDR2 is SYGVNS. DNA of the CDR3: TGTGCCAGCAGTGATTCAACGTGGGGGATGGAGACCCAGTACTTC. This gives the protein CASSDSTWGMETQYF.

The chain is built from TRBV7-2 and TRBJ2-7, with 9 nucleotides matching TRBD1. This CDR3 region has 15 residues. J was trimmed by 4 bases and V by 5 bases; bases with no gene match: 9. Germline assignment: CDR1 SGHTA and CDR2 FQGNSA. The CDR3 region has the DNA TGTGCCAGCAGCCCCCGTTTGGGACAGGGTTACGAGCAGTACTTC. Translating it yields CASSPRLGQGYEQYF.

This chain connects TRBV20-1 to TRBJ2-2, with TRBD1 as a possible D gene (5 bases). The V end lost 0 bases, the J end lost 2 bases, and 7 bases lay between the germline ends. The CDR3 loop spans 14 amino acids. The V gene's germline CDR1 is DFQATT and CDR2 SNEGSKA (reference sequence). CDR3 region: CSAREGRNTGELFF. DNA of the CDR3: TGCAGTGCTAGAGAGGGGCGTAACACCGGGGAGCTGTTTTTT.

This chain uses TRBV12-3 or TRBV12-4 with TRBJ2-3, with 8 bases fitting TRBD1. The CDR3 has 15 amino acids. The junction had 4 bases not matched to a gene; V was cut back by 5 bases and J by 0 bases. The CDR3 bases are TGTGCCAGCAGTCGGAGACAGGGGAGCACAGATACGCAGTATTTT. Amino acids: CASSRRQGSTDTQYF.

This clonotype was recorded at least ten times. The chain combines TRBV12-3 or TRBV12-4 with TRBJ2-5; maybe TRBD1 (5 bases). The CDR3 is made up of 15 amino acids. The V end lost 2 bases, the J end lost 6 bases, and 16 bases lay between the germline ends. The CDR3 reads CASSLQGIIPKTQYF. Written as DNA, the CDR3 is TGTGCCAGCAGTTTACAGGGAATCATTCCAAAGACCCAGTACTTC.

This clonotype was found many times. The CDR3 is CASSVWGDTYEQYF. The CDR3 DNA is TGTGCCAGCAGCGTCTGGGGCGATACCTACGAGCAGTACTTC. This chain links TRBV7-9 with TRBJ2-7; D is possibly TRBD1 (5 bases). This CDR3 contains 14 residues. CDR1 and CDR2 from the germline V gene are SEHNR and FQNEAQ (reference sequence). V was pared by 5 bases and J by 2 bases, with 13 bases between.

This clonotype has more than one count but fewer than ten. The V and J genes are TRBV7-9 and TRBJ2-4; unclear D gene. This CDR3 has 15 amino acids. V dropped 4 bases and J dropped 1 base, with 11 bases sitting between them. CDR1 and CDR2 from the germline V gene are SEHNR and FQNEAQ (reference sequence). The CDR3 DNA is TGTGCCAGCAGCTCAACAAGGCTCGCCAAAAACATTCAGTACTTC. Its protein product is CASSSTRLAKNIQYF.

This clonotype was detected only a few times. The rearrangement uses TRBV4-1 and TRBJ2-7; tentatively, D is TRBD1 or TRBD2 (5 bases each). Trimming cost V 0 bases and J 5 bases, with 11 bases left between them. CDR3 size: 14 residues. Germline CDR1 MGHRA, CDR2 YSYEKL. CDR3 nucleotide sequence: TGCGCCAGCAGCCAAGACGGGACCTTTAACGAGCAGTACTTC. Residues: CASSQDGTFNEQYF.

This chain uses TRBV7-6 with TRBJ2-1; D is perhaps TRBD2 (5 bases). V gave up 5 bases and J gave up 10 bases, with 18 bases separating them. CDR3 length equals 14 residues. Per germline, CDR1 SGHVS and CDR2 FNYEAQ. The CDR3 here is CASSPGVLYGEQFF. The CDR3 region has the DNA TGTGCCAGCAGCCCCGGGGTACTTTACGGGGAGCAGTTCTTC.